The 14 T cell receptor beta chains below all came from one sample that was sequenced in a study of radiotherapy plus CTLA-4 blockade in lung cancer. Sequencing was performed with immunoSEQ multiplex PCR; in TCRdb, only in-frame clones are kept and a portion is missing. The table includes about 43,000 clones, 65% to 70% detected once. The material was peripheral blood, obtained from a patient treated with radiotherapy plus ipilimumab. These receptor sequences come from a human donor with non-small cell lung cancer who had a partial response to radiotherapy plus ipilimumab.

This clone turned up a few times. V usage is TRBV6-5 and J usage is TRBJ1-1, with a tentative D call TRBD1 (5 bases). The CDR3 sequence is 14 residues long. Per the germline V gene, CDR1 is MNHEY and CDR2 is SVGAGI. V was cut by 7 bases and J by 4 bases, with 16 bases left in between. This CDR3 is CASIPFGGGTEAFF. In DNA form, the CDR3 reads TGTGCCAGCATTCCATTCGGGGGTGGCACTGAAGCTTTCTTT.

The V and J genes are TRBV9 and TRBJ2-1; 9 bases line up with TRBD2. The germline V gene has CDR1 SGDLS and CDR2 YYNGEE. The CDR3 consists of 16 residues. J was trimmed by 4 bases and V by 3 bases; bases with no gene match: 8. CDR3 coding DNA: TGTGCCAGCAGCGGAGGAGCGGGGGGCACATACAATGAGCAGTTCTTC. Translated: CASSGGAGGTYNEQFF.

As DNA, the CDR3 is TGTGCCAGCAGCTTAGTACTAGCGGGGACGAACACCGGGGAGCTGTTTTTT. This translates into CASSLVLAGTNTGELFF. The chain carries TRBV7-8 and TRBJ2-2, with 10 bases that match TRBD2. CDR1 SGHVS and CDR2 FQNEAQ come from the germline V gene. V trimming: 1 base; J trimming: 0 bases; junction bases outside the gene matches: 2. The CDR3 has 17 residues.

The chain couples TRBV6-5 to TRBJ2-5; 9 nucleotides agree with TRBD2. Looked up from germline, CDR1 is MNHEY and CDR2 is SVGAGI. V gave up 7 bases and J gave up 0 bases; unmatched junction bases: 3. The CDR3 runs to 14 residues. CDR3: CASTVAGDQETQYF. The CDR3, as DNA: TGTGCCAGCACCGTAGCGGGGGACCAAGAGACCCAGTACTTC.

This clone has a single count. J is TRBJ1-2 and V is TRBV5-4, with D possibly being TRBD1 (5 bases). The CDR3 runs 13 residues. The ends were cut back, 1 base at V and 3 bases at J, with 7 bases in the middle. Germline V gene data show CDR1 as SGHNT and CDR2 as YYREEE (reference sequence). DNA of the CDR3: TGTGCCAGCAGCTTGTGGGGGGACTATGGCTACACCTTC. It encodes CASSLWGDYGYTF.

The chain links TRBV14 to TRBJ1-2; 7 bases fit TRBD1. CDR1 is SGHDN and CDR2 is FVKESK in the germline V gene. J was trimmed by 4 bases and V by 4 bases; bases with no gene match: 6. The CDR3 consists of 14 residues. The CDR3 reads CASSPTGQAYGYTF. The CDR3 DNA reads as TGTGCCAGCAGCCCCACAGGACAGGCCTATGGCTACACCTTC.

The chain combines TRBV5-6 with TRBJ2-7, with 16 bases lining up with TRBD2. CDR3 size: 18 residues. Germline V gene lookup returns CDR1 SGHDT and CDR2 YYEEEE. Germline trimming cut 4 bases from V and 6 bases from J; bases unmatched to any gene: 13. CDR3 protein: CASSGGLAGGATYLEQYF. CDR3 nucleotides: TGTGCCAGCAGCGGGGGACTAGCGGGGGGGGCAACCTACCTCGAGCAGTACTTC.

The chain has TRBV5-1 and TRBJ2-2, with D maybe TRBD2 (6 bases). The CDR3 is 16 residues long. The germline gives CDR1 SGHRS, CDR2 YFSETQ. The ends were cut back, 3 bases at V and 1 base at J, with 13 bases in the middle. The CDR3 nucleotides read TGCGCCAGCAGCTCCCGGGACTTGAGGAACACCGGGGAGCTGTTTTTT. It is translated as CASSSRDLRNTGELFF.

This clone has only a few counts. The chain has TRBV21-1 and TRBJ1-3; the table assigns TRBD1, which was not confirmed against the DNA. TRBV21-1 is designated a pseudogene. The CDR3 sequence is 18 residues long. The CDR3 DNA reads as TGTGCCAGCAGCCAGAGGGACAGCGGTTGGTACTCTGGAAACACCATATATTTT. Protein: CASSQRDSGWYSGNTIYF.

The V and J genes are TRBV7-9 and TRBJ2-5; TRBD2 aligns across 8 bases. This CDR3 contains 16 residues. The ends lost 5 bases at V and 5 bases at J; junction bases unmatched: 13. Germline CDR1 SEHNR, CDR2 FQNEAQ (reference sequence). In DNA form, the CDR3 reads TGTGCCAGCAGCAGGACCGCGGGAGGTTCGAGGGAGACCCAGTACTTC. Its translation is CASSRTAGGSRETQYF.

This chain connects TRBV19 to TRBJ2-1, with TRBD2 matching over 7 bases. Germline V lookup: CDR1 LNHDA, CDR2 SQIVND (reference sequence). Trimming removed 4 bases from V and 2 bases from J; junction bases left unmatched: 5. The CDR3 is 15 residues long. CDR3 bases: TGTGCCAGTAGTACCCTAGCGGAGGCCTACAATGAGCAGTTCTTC. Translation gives CASSTLAEAYNEQFF.

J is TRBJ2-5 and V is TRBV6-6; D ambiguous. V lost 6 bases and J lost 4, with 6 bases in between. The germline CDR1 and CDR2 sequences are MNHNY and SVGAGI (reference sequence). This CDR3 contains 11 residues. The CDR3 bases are TGTGCCAGCAGCTTACTAGAGACCCAGTACTTC. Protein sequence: CASSLLETQYF.

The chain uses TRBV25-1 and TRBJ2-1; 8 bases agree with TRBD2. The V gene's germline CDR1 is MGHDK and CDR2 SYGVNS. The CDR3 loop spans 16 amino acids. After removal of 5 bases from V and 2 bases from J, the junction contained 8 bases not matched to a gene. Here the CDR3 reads CASSTSLAATYNEQFF. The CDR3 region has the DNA TGTGCCAGCAGTACCTCACTAGCGGCAACCTACAATGAGCAGTTCTTC.

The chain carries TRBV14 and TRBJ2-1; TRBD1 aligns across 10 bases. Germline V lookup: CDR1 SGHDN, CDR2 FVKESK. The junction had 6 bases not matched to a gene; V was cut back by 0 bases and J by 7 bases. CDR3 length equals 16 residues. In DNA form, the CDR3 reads TGTGCCAGCAGCCAAGAATGGACAGGGGGGTTGAATGAGCAGTTCTTC. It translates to CASSQEWTGGLNEQFF.